This T cell receptor beta chain originates from a study of T cell repertoires in cytomegalovirus infection. As for the study in general: Public TCR beta signatures indicated both CMV infection and matching HLA type. Regarding the study as a whole: Dominant in the ex vivo response were TCR beta clonotypes restricted by HLA-C and specific for CMV.

TCRdb analysed the reads with MiXCR anew, one entry per CDR3 protein. The sample has hundreds of thousands of distinct CDR3 sequences, roughly 26% seen once. With respect to this clonotype: Its matching antigen is unknown.

V lost 0 bases and J lost 4; bases outside the gene matches: 8. CDR1 is MNHEY, CDR2 SVGEGT, per germline. This CDR3 is 16 amino acids long. Sequencing was performed on CD8+ T cells from PBMCs. The chain joins TRBV6-2 or TRBV6-3 to TRBJ2-7, with 8 nucleotides matching TRBD2. This receptor was identified in a human donor in good health (CMV status not recorded). Some clones in this sample may be carry-over from other donors' samples. As DNA, the CDR3 is TGTGCCAGCAGTTACTCGAAGGAGCGGGGGAGTTACGAGCAGTACTTC. Translating gives CASSYSKERGSYEQYF.